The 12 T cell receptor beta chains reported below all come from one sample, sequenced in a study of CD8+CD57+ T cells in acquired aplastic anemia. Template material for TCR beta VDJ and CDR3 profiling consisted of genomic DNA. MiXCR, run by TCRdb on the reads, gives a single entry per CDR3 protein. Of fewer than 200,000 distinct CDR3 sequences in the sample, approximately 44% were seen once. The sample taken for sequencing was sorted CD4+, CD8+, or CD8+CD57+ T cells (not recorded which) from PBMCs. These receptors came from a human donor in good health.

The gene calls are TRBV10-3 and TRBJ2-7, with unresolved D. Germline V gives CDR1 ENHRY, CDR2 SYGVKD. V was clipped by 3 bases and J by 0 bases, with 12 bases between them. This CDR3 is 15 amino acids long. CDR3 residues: CAISEELLSSYEQYF. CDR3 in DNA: TGTGCCATCAGTGAAGAACTCCTGAGCTCCTACGAGCAGTACTTC.

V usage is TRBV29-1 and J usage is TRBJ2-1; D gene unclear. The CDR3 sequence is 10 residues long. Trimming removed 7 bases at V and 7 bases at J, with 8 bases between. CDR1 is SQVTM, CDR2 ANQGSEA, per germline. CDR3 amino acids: CSGTSNEQFF. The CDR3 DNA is TGCAGCGGAACTTCGAATGAGCAGTTCTTC.

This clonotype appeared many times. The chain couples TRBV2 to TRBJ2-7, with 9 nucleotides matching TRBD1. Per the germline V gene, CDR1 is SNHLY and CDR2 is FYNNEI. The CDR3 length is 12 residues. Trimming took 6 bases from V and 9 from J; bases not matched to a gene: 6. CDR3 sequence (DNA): TGTGCCAGCAGGGGGGACAGGGTGGGGCAGTACTTC. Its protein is CASRGDRVGQYF.

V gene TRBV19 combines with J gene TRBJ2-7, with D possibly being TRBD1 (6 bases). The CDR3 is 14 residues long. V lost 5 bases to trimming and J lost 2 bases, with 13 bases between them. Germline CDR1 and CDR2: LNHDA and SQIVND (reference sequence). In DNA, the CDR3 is TGTGCCAGTAGTCTAGCTCGGGACACCTACGAGCAGTACTTC. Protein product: CASSLARDTYEQYF.

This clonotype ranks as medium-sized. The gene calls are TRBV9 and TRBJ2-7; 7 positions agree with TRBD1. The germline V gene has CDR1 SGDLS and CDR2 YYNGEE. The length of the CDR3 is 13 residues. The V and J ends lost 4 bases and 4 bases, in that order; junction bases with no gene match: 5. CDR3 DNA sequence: TGTGCCAGCAGCCCGGGGACAGTATACGAGCAGTACTTC. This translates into CASSPGTVYEQYF.

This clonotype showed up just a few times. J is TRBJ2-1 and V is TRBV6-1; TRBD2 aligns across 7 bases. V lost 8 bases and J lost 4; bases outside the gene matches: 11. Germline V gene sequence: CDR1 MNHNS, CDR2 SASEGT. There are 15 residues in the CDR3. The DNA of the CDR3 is TGTGCCAGCTGCGTGGCGGGAGTGGTGTACAATGAGCAGTTCTTC. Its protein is CASCVAGVVYNEQFF.

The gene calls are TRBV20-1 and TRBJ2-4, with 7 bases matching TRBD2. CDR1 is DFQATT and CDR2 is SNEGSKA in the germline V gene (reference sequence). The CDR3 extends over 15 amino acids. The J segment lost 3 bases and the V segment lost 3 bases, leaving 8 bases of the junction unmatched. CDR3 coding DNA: TGCAGTGCTAGTGGGGGAGCGGGACTCAAAAACATTCAGTACTTC. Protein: CSASGGAGLKNIQYF.

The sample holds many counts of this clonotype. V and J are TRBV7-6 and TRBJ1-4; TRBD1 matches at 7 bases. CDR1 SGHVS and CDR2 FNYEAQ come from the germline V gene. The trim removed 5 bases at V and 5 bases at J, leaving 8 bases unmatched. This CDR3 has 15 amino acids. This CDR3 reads CASSQTGVGNEKLFF. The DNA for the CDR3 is TGTGCCAGCAGCCAAACAGGGGTAGGCAATGAAAAACTGTTTTTT.

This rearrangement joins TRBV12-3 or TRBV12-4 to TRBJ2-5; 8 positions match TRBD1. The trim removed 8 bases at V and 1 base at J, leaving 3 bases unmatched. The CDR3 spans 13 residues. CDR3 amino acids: CASQDRVQETQYF. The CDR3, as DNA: TGTGCCAGCCAGGACAGGGTCCAAGAGACCCAGTACTTC.

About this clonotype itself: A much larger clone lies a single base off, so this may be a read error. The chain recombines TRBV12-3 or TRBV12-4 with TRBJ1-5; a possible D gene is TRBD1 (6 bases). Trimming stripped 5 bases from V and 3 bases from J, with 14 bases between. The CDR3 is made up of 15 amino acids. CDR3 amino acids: CASSPRTAFNQPQHF. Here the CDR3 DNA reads TGTGCCAGCAGTCCAAGGACAGCGTTCAATCAGCCCCAGCATTTT.

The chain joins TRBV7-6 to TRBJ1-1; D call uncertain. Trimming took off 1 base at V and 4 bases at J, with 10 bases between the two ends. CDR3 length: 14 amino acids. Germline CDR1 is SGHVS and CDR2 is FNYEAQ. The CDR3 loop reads CASSLEQWTTEAFF. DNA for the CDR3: TGTGCCAGCAGCTTAGAACAGTGGACCACTGAAGCTTTCTTT.

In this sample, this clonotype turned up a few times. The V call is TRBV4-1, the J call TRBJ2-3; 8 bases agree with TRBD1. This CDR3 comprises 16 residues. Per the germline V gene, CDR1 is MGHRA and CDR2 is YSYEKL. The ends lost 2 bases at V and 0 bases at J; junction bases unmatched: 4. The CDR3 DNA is TGCGCCAGCAGCCAACCGGGGACAGGTAGCACAGATACGCAGTATTTT. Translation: CASSQPGTGSTDTQYF.